This T cell receptor (beta chain) comes out of a study of shared clonotypes between healthy human individuals. Turning to the study itself: The study drew on two women and three men aged 18 to 49 as donors.

CDR3 length: 14 residues. V was clipped by 0 bases and J by 2 bases, with 7 bases between them. Germline lookup yields CDR1 SGHRS and CDR2 YFSETQ. About 32,000 T cell genomes (about 300 ng DNA) went into each PBMC replicate. Some clones are missing from TCRdb's copy, which holds only in-frame ones; the method was immunoSEQ multiplex PCR. There are about 490,000 clones in the sample; about 79% occur only once, and approximately 12% lies in the top ten. Recent vaccinations or acute infections were absent in the healthy HIV-negative adult donors. The chain combines TRBV5-1 with TRBJ2-3; D is possibly TRBD1 (6 bases). The sequenced sample was PBMCs. This TCR came from a middle-aged woman in good health. Some clones in this sample may be carry-over from other donors' samples. The CDR3 nucleotides read TGCGCCAGCAGCTTGGACAGGGCCACAGATACGCAGTATTTT. The encoded protein is CASSLDRATDTQYF.